The 12 T cell receptor beta chains below come from one sample, sequenced in a study of blood T cells in healthy people across ages. The use of a sample-barcoded 5' primer and a J-beta primer mix characterized a second PCR of roughly 7 to 12 cycles. TCRdb reprocessed the 5' RACE reads via MiXCR and lists one record per CDR3 protein. The sample yields under 750,000 distinct CDR3 sequences, more than 45% seen once. Sequenced sample: blood. The receptor set was obtained from a man older than 75 in good health.

The chain joins TRBV29-1 to TRBJ1-1; TRBD1 matches 7 bases. The CDR3 is made up of 13 amino acids. Germline CDR1 reads SQVTM; CDR2 reads ANQGSEA. V lost 7 bases and J lost 8; bases outside the gene matches: 13. The CDR3 region is CSGQVTGADEAFF. CDR3 bases: TGCAGCGGACAAGTTACAGGGGCAGACGAAGCTTTCTTT.

This clonotype was picked up many times. The V call is TRBV7-3, the J call TRBJ2-1; the D gene is possibly TRBD1 (6 bases). CDR1 is SGHTA, CDR2 FQGTGA, per germline. V lost 5 bases and J 4 bases, leaving 9 bases between the germline ends. This CDR3 is 13 amino acids long. CDR3 in amino acids: CASSRDTYNEQFF. DNA of the CDR3: TGTGCCAGCAGCCGGGACACTTACAATGAGCAGTTCTTC.

The chain couples TRBV5-5 to TRBJ2-1, with D uncertain. The germline CDR1 and CDR2 sequences are SGHKS and YYEKEE (reference sequence). V was pared by 10 bases and J by 9 bases, with 20 bases between. This CDR3 comprises 13 residues. The CDR3 loop reads CASHRPNNGEQFF. CDR3 in DNA: TGTGCCTCCCACCGTCCAAACAACGGTGAGCAGTTCTTC.

The V call is TRBV3-1, the J call TRBJ2-1; D uncertain. CDR1 is LGHDT and CDR2 is YNNKEL in the germline V gene (reference sequence). This CDR3 spans 11 amino acids. Trimming removed 1 base at V and 9 bases at J, with 4 bases between. CDR3 residues: CASSQVAEQFF. The CDR3 DNA sequence: TGTGCCAGCAGCCAAGTTGCTGAGCAGTTCTTC.

This clonotype was found a few times. This CDR3 is CASSSQGLGGSNQPQHF. CDR3 sequence (DNA): TGTGCCAGCAGTTCACAGGGCCTCGGGGGTAGCAATCAGCCCCAGCATTTT. The chain carries TRBV6-6 and TRBJ1-5; D perhaps matches TRBD1 (6 bases). CDR1 is MNHNY, CDR2 SVGAGI, per germline (reference sequence). Trimming stripped 4 bases from V and 0 bases from J, with 16 bases between. The CDR3 sequence is 17 residues long.

This rearrangement joins TRBV4-1 to TRBJ1-6, with 10 bases fitting TRBD1. The V gene's germline CDR1 is MGHRA and CDR2 YSYEKL. This CDR3 is 18 amino acids long. With 5 bases clipped from V and 0 bases from J, the junction kept 7 bases outside the gene matches. The CDR3 reads CASSADRGDSSYNSPLHF. The DNA of the CDR3 is TGCGCCAGCAGCGCGGACAGGGGGGACAGCTCCTATAATTCACCCCTCCACTTT.

This chain connects TRBV7-2 to TRBJ2-4; D may be TRBD2 (5 bases). With 2 bases removed from V and 13 bases from J, the gap between germline ends came to 18 bases. CDR1 is SGHTA, CDR2 FQGNSA, per germline. The CDR3 has 14 amino acids. CDR3 bases: TGTGCCAGCAGCTTAACTCGCGGGCGGCAGGAGCAGTACTTC. Its translation is CASSLTRGRQEQYF.

This clonotype turned up a few times. This rearrangement joins TRBV20-1 to TRBJ1-5; the D gene is possibly TRBD1 (6 bases). This CDR3 spans 12 amino acids. Trimming took off 6 bases at V and 5 bases at J, with 11 bases between the two ends. In germline, CDR1 is DFQATT, CDR2 SNEGSKA (reference sequence). This CDR3 reads CSAMEGDQPQHF. The DNA for the CDR3 is TGCAGTGCAATGGAGGGGGATCAGCCCCAGCATTTT.

V usage is TRBV20-1 and J usage is TRBJ2-6; D gene uncertain. Trimming left V 3 bases short and J 4 bases short, with 10 bases between. The CDR3 loop spans 14 amino acids. CDR1 is DFQATT, CDR2 SNEGSKA, per germline (reference sequence). The CDR3 region is CSARAAAGANVLTF. The CDR3 DNA reads TGCAGTGCTAGGGCCGCGGCCGGGGCCAACGTCCTGACTTTC.

Notes on this clonotype: The junction and the germline gene differ at one end; a read error may be behind it. The V gene is TRBV20-1, the J gene TRBJ2-3; possible D gene TRBD2, 5 bases. The CDR3 sequence is 10 residues long. Germline-derived CDR1 and CDR2 are DFQATT and SNEGSKA (reference sequence). CDR3 DNA sequence: TGCAGTACTAGAACAGATACGCAGTATTTT. Protein: CSTRTDTQYF.

To note about this clonotype: Possible read error: a much larger clone is one base away. The rearrangement links TRBV7-2 to TRBJ2-1, with D possibly TRBD2 on 6 matching bases. Deletions cut 4 bases from V and 4 bases from J, with 14 bases between. The CDR3 extends over 15 amino acids. Germline CDR1 SGHTA, CDR2 FQGNSA. CDR3 sequence: CASSWTIGGYNEQFF. CDR3 coding DNA: TGTGCCAGCAGCTGGACTATCGGAGGGTACAATGAGCAGTTCTTC.

This clonotype was detected only a few times. This sequence joins TRBV4-1 and TRBJ2-1, with D tentatively TRBD2 (5 bases). Germline V gene lookup returns CDR1 MGHRA and CDR2 YSYEKL. CDR3 length equals 14 residues. Trimming pared 0 bases from V and 6 bases from J, leaving 9 bases between. The CDR3 bases are TGCGCCAGCAGCCAAGAAGTTGCGGGCAATGAGCAGTTCTTC. Its protein is CASSQEVAGNEQFF.